This TCR beta chain was observed in a study of blood T cell repertoires in COVID-19. Study-wide background: Specimens from acute and convalescent COVID-19 originated in the United States, Italy and Spain. Nucleic acid was either cDNA or gDNA, and it came from T cells, B-cell-depleted T cells, or PBMCs.

Membership in each cohort depended on participant-reported clinical history. As processed by the authors: Counts of nucleated cells, estimated from reference gene primer amplification, were obtained. Data came from immunoSEQ multiplex PCR; TCRdb stores just in-frame clones and leaves some out. The V and J calls and clone size are taken from that table; D and trimming were inferred from the DNA. Of roughly 260,000 clones detected, roughly 87% appear once; the ten largest clones hold over 6%. This CDR3 spans 14 amino acids. The germline CDR1 and CDR2 sequences are MDHEN and SYDVKM. V gave up 6 bases and J gave up 4 bases, with 12 bases separating them.

Sequencing was carried out using PBMCs or T cells enriched from blood (not recorded which). The J gene is TRBJ2-2, the V gene TRBV28, with D possibly matching TRBD1 (6 bases). The clonotype originates from a woman aged 25 to 39 with acute COVID-19. The CDR3 region is CASSPDRSTGELFF. The DNA for the CDR3 is TGTGCCAGCAGCCCGGACAGAAGCACCGGGGAGCTGTTTTTT.